This T cell receptor (beta chain) was sequenced during a study of cytomegalovirus exposure and HLA in healthy donors. With regard to this clone: The antigen remains unidentified.

Regarding the study as a whole: An observed cluster of highly shared sequence variants was recorded as a likely sequencing artifact.

CDR1 is MNHNS, CDR2 SASEGT, per germline. Losses at the gene ends were 6 bases for V and 7 bases for J; bases not matched to a gene: 7. CDR3 size: 15 residues. With 60 Vbeta and 13 Jbeta primers, the PCR was carried out. Assay: immunoSEQ multiplex PCR; the TCRdb copy retains only in-frame clones and omits some. The sample has some 150,000 clones; nearly 80% are singletons. The chain is built from TRBV6-1 and TRBJ2-1; 12 bases are shared with TRBD2. Sequences were obtained from PBMCs. This TCR derives from a woman younger than 45 in good health and CMV-seronegative. CDR3 nucleotide sequence: TGTGCCAGCAGGCGACTAGCGGGGGCGGGGAATGAGCAGTTCTTC. Its protein product is CASRRLAGAGNEQFF.